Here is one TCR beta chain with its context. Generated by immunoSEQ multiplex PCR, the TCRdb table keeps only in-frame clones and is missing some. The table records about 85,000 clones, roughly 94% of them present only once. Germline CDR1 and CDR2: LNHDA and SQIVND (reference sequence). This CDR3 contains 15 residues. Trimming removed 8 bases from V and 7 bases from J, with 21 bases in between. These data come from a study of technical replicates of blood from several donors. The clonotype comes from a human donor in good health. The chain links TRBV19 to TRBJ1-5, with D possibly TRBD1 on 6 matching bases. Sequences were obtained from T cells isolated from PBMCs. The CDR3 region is CASRTTAQGTQPQHF. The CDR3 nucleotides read TGTGCCAGTCGAACCACGGCACAGGGAACCCAGCCCCAGCATTTT.